This entry concerns a single T cell receptor (beta chain). Seattle participants joined during active infection and were tracked over time. The data were taken from a study of blood T cell repertoires in COVID-19. The wider study: Spain, Italy and the United States supplied samples that represented acute and convalescent COVID-19. Sources were T cells, B-cell-depleted T cells, or PBMCs; the material itself was cDNA or gDNA.

Under the authors' procedure: By means of reference gene primer amplification, nucleated cell counts were estimated. Assay: immunoSEQ multiplex PCR; the TCRdb copy retains only in-frame clones and omits some. V and J calls plus clone size are reproduced from that table; the DNA served to infer D and trimming. The table shows some 160,000 clones, with more than 75% occurring only once. The CDR3 sequence is 17 residues long. CDR1 MDHEN and CDR2 SYDVKM come from the germline V gene. The V and J ends lost 6 bases and 1 base respectively, with 21 bases between them. The receptor was isolated from a woman aged 80 or older with COVID-19, enrolled during active disease. The source material was peripheral blood. The genes are TRBV28 and TRBJ2-5, with TRBD2 as a possible D gene (5 bases). This CDR3 reads CASSSSTPGSAQETQYF. The DNA for the CDR3 is TGTGCCAGCAGCTCTAGTACTCCGGGGTCCGCCCAAGAGACCCAGTACTTC.